Listed here are 14 T cell receptor beta chains from one sample, sequenced in a study of response to subunit inactivated influenza vaccine. TCRdb passed the RT-PCR reads through MiXCR, listing each CDR3 protein once. The data show about 150,000 distinct CDR3 sequences, around 11% seen once. Sequencing was performed on CD8+ T cells sorted from PBMCs, taken roughly 24 months after vaccination. These receptors all come from a man between 50 and 75 years old who received an inactivated influenza vaccine.

This clonotype was seen a few times. The rearrangement uses TRBV12-3 or TRBV12-4 and TRBJ2-3; 10 positions agree with TRBD2. The CDR3 runs to 16 residues. V was pared by 4 bases and J by 0 bases, with 4 bases of the junction left unmatched. CDR3 DNA sequence: TGTGCCAGCAGTTCTACTAGCGGGGCAAGCACAGATACGCAGTATTTT. Translation: CASSSTSGASTDTQYF.

This clonotype was recorded at least ten times. The rearrangement links TRBV7-2 to TRBJ2-1, with D perhaps TRBD2 (5 bases). The CDR3 runs to 12 residues. V dropped 7 bases and J dropped 8 bases, with 12 bases sitting between them. Germline loops: CDR1 SGHTA, CDR2 FQGNSA. The DNA for the CDR3 is TGTGCCAGCACCGTCGAAGCGGATGAGCAGTTCTTC. Its protein is CASTVEADEQFF. Filled out from reference TRBV7-2 and TRBJ2-1, the complete variable domain reads GAGVSQSPSNKVTEKGKDVELRCDPISGHTALYWYRQSLGQGLEFLIYFQGNSAPDKSGLPSDRFSAERTGGSVSTLTIQRTQQEDSAVYLCASTVEADEQFFGPGTRLTVL.

The table lists this clonotype with a few counts. The V call is TRBV6-5, the J call TRBJ2-7, with no clear D. This CDR3 has 14 amino acids. Trimming stripped 2 bases from V and 2 bases from J, with 10 bases between. Germline CDR1 and CDR2: MNHEY and SVGAGI. The CDR3 reads CASSYKGTAYEQYF. The CDR3 coding sequence is TGTGCCAGCAGTTACAAGGGAACTGCCTACGAGCAGTACTTC.

The chain employs TRBV20-1 and TRBJ1-1, with unresolved D. Germline V lookup: CDR1 DFQATT, CDR2 SNEGSKA (reference sequence). Deletions cut 6 bases from V and 1 base from J, with 12 bases between. This CDR3 contains 13 residues. This chain's CDR3 is CSAQTSANTEAFF. In DNA form, the CDR3 reads TGCAGTGCCCAAACATCAGCGAACACTGAAGCTTTCTTT.

This clonotype has more than one count but fewer than ten. The chain combines TRBV4-3 with TRBJ2-7; 8 bases align to TRBD2. The germline V gene encodes CDR1 LGHNA and CDR2 YSLEER. The junction had 0 bases not matched to a gene; V was cut back by 0 bases and J by 2 bases. The CDR3 is made up of 14 amino acids. The chain's CDR3 is CASSQEAGAYEQYF. The CDR3 bases are TGCGCCAGCAGCCAAGAAGCGGGGGCCTACGAGCAGTACTTC.

This rearrangement joins TRBV4-3 to TRBJ2-7; D may be TRBD2 (5 bases). The CDR3 spans 16 residues. The germline gives CDR1 LGHNA, CDR2 YSLEER. Trimming removed 1 base at V and 1 base at J, with 14 bases between. The CDR3 is CASSQGYSVGSYEQYF. The DNA of the CDR3 is TGCGCCAGCAGCCAAGGTTATAGCGTTGGATCCTACGAGCAGTACTTC.

The rearrangement links TRBV12-3 or TRBV12-4 to TRBJ1-5, with D uncertain. There are 13 residues in the CDR3. Between the trimmed V and J ends, which lost 5 bases and 5 bases, there was a span of 10 bases. The CDR3 spells CASSTEGHQPQHF. The CDR3 DNA is TGTGCCAGCAGTACGGAGGGCCATCAGCCCCAGCATTTT.

Only a few counts were recorded for this clonotype. The chain couples TRBV4-3 to TRBJ2-7, with D perhaps matching TRBD2 (5 bases). CDR1 and CDR2 from the germline V gene are LGHNA and YSLEER. This CDR3 region has 17 residues. V was cut by 0 bases and J by 3 bases, with 18 bases left in between. The CDR3 bases are TGCGCCAGCAGCCAAGACTTCGGGGAGTTTCGGGGCTACGAGCAGTACTTC. It encodes CASSQDFGEFRGYEQYF.

This clonotype has only a few counts. This sequence joins TRBV7-9 and TRBJ2-7; tentative D call: TRBD2 (6 bases). Trimming left V 5 bases short and J 10 bases short, with 18 bases between. The CDR3 length is 13 residues. Germline CDR1 is SEHNR and CDR2 is FQNEAQ (reference sequence). CDR3 nucleotide sequence: TGTGCCAGCAGCCCAGGACCCCGGGAGAAACAGTACTTC. This gives the protein CASSPGPREKQYF.

This clonotype was detected only a few times. V is TRBV12-3 or TRBV12-4 and J is TRBJ1-3; tentatively, D is TRBD1 (5 bases). V dropped 10 bases and J dropped 4 bases, with 8 bases sitting between them. The CDR3 length is 11 residues. The CDR3 region is CAKGNGNTIYF. For the CDR3, the DNA is TGTGCCAAGGGGAACGGAAACACCATATATTTT.

This clonotype turned up a few times. This CDR3 is CASSVDGLAGAYNEQFF. The DNA for the CDR3 is TGTGCCAGCAGCGTAGATGGACTAGCGGGAGCCTACAATGAGCAGTTCTTC. This chain uses TRBV12-3 or TRBV12-4 with TRBJ2-1; 13 positions match TRBD2. Trimming at V came to 6 bases and at J to 2 bases, leaving 7 bases not matched to a gene. The CDR3 has 17 residues.

This CDR3 is CASSEEVNYEQYF. CDR3 nucleotides: TGTGCCAGCAGTGAGGAGGTGAACTACGAGCAGTACTTC. The chain carries TRBV2 and TRBJ2-7; TRBD2 might be the D (5 bases). The CDR3 extends over 13 amino acids. Germline loops: CDR1 SNHLY, CDR2 FYNNEI. The V end lost 3 bases, the J end lost 3 bases, and 9 bases lay between the germline ends.

There are a few counts of this clonotype. This chain links TRBV20-1 with TRBJ2-7; 7 nucleotides line up with TRBD2. Germline trimming cut 3 bases from V and 2 bases from J; bases unmatched to any gene: 4. Germline CDR1 DFQATT, CDR2 SNEGSKA (reference sequence). The CDR3 runs 13 residues. In DNA form, the CDR3 reads TGCAGTGCTAGGGCCCTAGCGGCCTACGAGCAGTACTTC. This codes for CSARALAAYEQYF.

In this sample, this clonotype turned up a few times. V and J are TRBV20-1 and TRBJ2-7, with TRBD1 identical over 10 bases. The trim removed 6 bases at V and 0 bases at J, leaving 14 bases unmatched. CDR1 and CDR2 from the germline V gene are DFQATT and SNEGSKA (reference sequence). The CDR3 runs 17 residues. The CDR3 spells CSATPGQGPHFSYEQYF. CDR3 coding DNA: TGCAGTGCCACTCCGGGACAGGGGCCCCATTTCTCCTACGAGCAGTACTTC.